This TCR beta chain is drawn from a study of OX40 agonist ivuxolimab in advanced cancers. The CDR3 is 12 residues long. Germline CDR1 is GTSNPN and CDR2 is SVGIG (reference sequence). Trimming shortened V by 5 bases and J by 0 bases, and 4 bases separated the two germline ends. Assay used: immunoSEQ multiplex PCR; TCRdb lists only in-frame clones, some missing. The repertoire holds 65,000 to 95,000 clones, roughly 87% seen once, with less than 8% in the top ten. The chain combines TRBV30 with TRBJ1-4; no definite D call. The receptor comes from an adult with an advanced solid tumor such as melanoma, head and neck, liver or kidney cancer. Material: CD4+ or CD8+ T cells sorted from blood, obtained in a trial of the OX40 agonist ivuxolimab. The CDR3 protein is CAWAPTNEKLFF. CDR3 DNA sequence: TGTGCCTGGGCCCCAACTAATGAAAAACTGTTTTTT. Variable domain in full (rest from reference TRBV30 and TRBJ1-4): SQTIHQWPATLVQPVGSPLSLECTVEGTSNPNLYWYRQAAGRGLQLLFYSVGIGQISSEVPQNLSASRPQDRQFILSSKKLLLSDSGFYLCAWAPTNEKLFFGSGTQLSVL.